Each of the 21 T cell receptor beta chains below was sequenced from the same sample in a study of T cell responses to AZD1222 COVID-19 vaccine. Repertoires were generated with immunoSEQ multiplex PCR, while TCRdb's copy carries only in-frame clones and drops some. Here the sample spans 190,000 or so clones, 80% to 95% being singletons. The sample in question was peripheral blood, obtained 28 days after the second AZD1222 dose. The receptors come from an adult who received the AZD1222 COVID-19 vaccine.

V is TRBV7-2 and J is TRBJ2-3; D unclear. CDR1 SGHTA and CDR2 FQGNSA come from the germline V gene. This CDR3 is 15 amino acids long. Deletions cut 0 bases from V and 3 bases from J, with 10 bases between. The CDR3 coding sequence is TGTGCCAGCAGCTTAGCTCTCCAGGTTACAGATACGCAGTATTTT. Its protein is CASSLALQVTDTQYF.

This clone was counted between two and nine times. The chain is built from TRBV7-3 and TRBJ2-1; 9 bases are a match to TRBD2. The CDR3 length is 13 residues. Germline V lookup: CDR1 SGHTA, CDR2 FQGTGA. With V trimmed by 2 bases and J by 10 bases, 3 bases remained unmatched. CDR3 amino acids: CASSLVAGAEQFF. In DNA form, the CDR3 reads TGTGCCAGCAGCTTAGTAGCGGGAGCAGAGCAGTTCTTC. Full variable domain (rest looked up from reference TRBV7-3 and TRBJ2-1): GAGVSQTPSNKVTEKGKYVELRCDPISGHTALYWYRQSLGQGPEFLIYFQGTGAADDSGLPNDRFFAVRPEGSVSTLKIQRTERGDSAVYLCASSLVAGAEQFFGPGTRLTVL.

The J gene is TRBJ1-5, the V gene TRBV30; D is ambiguous. CDR3 length: 13 amino acids. From germline, CDR1 is GTSNPN and CDR2 SVGIG (reference sequence). The V gene lost 2 bases and the J gene lost 5 bases, with 10 bases spanning the gap. Written as DNA, the CDR3 is TGTGCCTGGAGTAGGCGGGCGGATCAGCCCCAGCATTTT. This codes for CAWSRRADQPQHF.

The chain combines TRBV28 with TRBJ2-2, with D unclear. The V gene lost 1 base and the J gene lost 5 bases, with 8 bases spanning the gap. Germline V CDR1 and CDR2: MDHEN, SYDVKM. This CDR3 comprises 14 residues. This CDR3 reads CASSLYRATGELFF. The CDR3 nucleotides read TGTGCCAGCAGTTTATATCGGGCAACCGGGGAGCTGTTTTTT.

The chain has TRBV7-2 and TRBJ2-1, with D tentatively TRBD2 (6 bases). V lost 6 bases to trimming and J lost 1 base, with 16 bases between them. Germline V gives CDR1 SGHTA, CDR2 FQGNSA. This CDR3 is 16 amino acids long. Written as DNA, the CDR3 is TGTGCCAGCAGATTCAGCGGAGGGACTTCCTACAATGAGCAGTTCTTC. Translating it yields CASRFSGGTSYNEQFF.

The chain uses TRBV5-1 and TRBJ1-2; possible D gene TRBD1, 6 bases. V shed 6 bases and J shed 5 bases, with 14 bases lying between them. The CDR3 length is 13 residues. Germline CDR1 SGHRS, CDR2 YFSETQ. In nucleotides, the CDR3 is TGCGCCAGCAAGGGGGAGGCCCTTTATGGCTACACCTTC. Amino acids: CASKGEALYGYTF. Complete variable domain (other parts from reference TRBV5-1 and TRBJ1-2): KAGVTQTPRYLIKTRGQQVTLSCSPISGHRSVSWYQQTPGQGLQFLFEYFSETQRNKGNFPGRFSGRQFSNSRSEMNVSTLELGDSALYLCASKGEALYGYTFGSGTRLTVV.

In DNA form, the CDR3 reads TGTGCCAGCAGCTTAGTAAGACAAAACTATGGCTACACCTTC. It specifies CASSLVRQNYGYTF. The genes are TRBV11-2 and TRBJ1-2, with D hard to call. Deletions cut 1 base from V and 2 bases from J, with 8 bases between. The CDR3 has 14 amino acids. Germline CDR1 SGHAT, CDR2 FQNNGV.

The J gene is TRBJ1-2, the V gene TRBV2; D remains unclear. Germline assignment: CDR1 SNHLY and CDR2 FYNNEI. The ends were cut back, 7 bases at V and 11 bases at J, with 23 bases in the middle. This CDR3 region has 14 residues. The CDR3 coding sequence is TGTGCCAGCATCCCTCACGGGGAGCAGTCAGCTTACACCTTC. Its protein is CASIPHGEQSAYTF.

The chain couples TRBV30 to TRBJ2-3; tentatively, D is TRBD2 (5 bases). This CDR3 has 12 amino acids. V lost 5 bases and J lost 10, with 16 bases in between. CDR1 and CDR2 from the germline V gene are GTSNPN and SVGIG (reference sequence). The CDR3 protein is CAWSADSGAQYF. The CDR3, as DNA: TGTGCCTGGTCAGCGGACTCCGGGGCGCAGTATTTT.

The chain has TRBV11-2 and TRBJ1-3, with D possibly TRBD1 on 6 matching bases. Trimming shortened V by 6 bases and J by 2 bases, and 14 bases separated the two germline ends. This CDR3 comprises 15 residues. Germline-derived CDR1 and CDR2 are SGHAT and FQNNGV. The CDR3: CASSPQGTTGNTIYF. DNA for the CDR3: TGTGCCAGCAGTCCGCAGGGGACCACTGGAAACACCATATATTTT.

The chain joins TRBV5-1 to TRBJ1-2; 8 nucleotides agree with TRBD1. CDR1 is SGHRS, CDR2 YFSETQ, per germline. V lost 0 bases, J lost 8 bases, and 12 bases stayed unmatched. The CDR3 has 16 residues. CDR3 sequence reads: CASSLASGQGGEGYTF. The CDR3 DNA follows: TGCGCCAGCAGCTTGGCCTCCGGACAGGGCGGCGAGGGCTACACCTTC.

The chain joins TRBV23-1 to TRBJ2-1; TRBD1 is a possible D gene (7 bases). TRBV23-1 is identified as an open reading frame with a role that is uncertain. Trimming cost V 2 bases and J 7 bases, with 12 bases left between them. The CDR3 length is 14 residues. The DNA of the CDR3 is TGCGCCAGCAGTCAAGGGGCAGGGGGGAATGAGCAGTTCTTC. This encodes CASSQGAGGNEQFF.

The chain carries TRBV5-8 and TRBJ2-7; the D is unclear. V lost 0 bases and J lost 2, with 12 bases in between. Germline lookup yields CDR1 SGHTS and CDR2 YDEGEE. The CDR3 has 15 amino acids. The CDR3 DNA follows: TGTGCCAGCAGCTTGGGGCCTAAATCGACCTACGAGCAGTACTTC. Amino acids: CASSLGPKSTYEQYF.

This chain links TRBV29-1 with TRBJ1-2; 7 bases are shared with TRBD1. Germline trimming cut 6 bases from V and 8 bases from J; bases unmatched to any gene: 12. The germline gives CDR1 SQVTM, CDR2 ANQGSEA. The CDR3 has 13 residues. The CDR3 bases are TGCAGCGTCCTTCCGGGACAGCCTTTGGGCTACACCTTC. The encoded protein is CSVLPGQPLGYTF.

This clone was found a few times. The chain employs TRBV19 and TRBJ1-1, with D possibly TRBD1 on 5 matching bases. The CDR3 extends over 15 amino acids. Germline values: CDR1 LNHDA, CDR2 SQIVND (reference sequence). V was shortened by 3 bases and J by 4 bases, with 15 bases between the two germline ends. The chain's CDR3 is CASSIPLAGTTEAFF. As DNA, the CDR3 is TGTGCCAGTAGTATTCCCCTGGCAGGGACCACTGAAGCTTTCTTT.

This clone was found a few times. The chain has TRBV19 and TRBJ1-6; no reliable D call. V was trimmed by 6 bases and J by 10 bases, leaving 19 bases between them. The germline CDR1 and CDR2 sequences are LNHDA and SQIVND (reference sequence). This CDR3 is built from 15 residues. As DNA, the CDR3 is TGTGCCAGTAGAATGTCAGCCGGGGAGTGGTCACCCCTCCACTTT. This codes for CASRMSAGEWSPLHF.

The chain carries TRBV30 and TRBJ2-7; D remains unclear. The length of the CDR3 is 13 residues. Germline V CDR1 and CDR2: GTSNPN, SVGIG (reference sequence). Trimming shortened V by 1 base and J by 5 bases, and 12 bases separated the two germline ends. The CDR3 reads CAWSENKRNEQYF. CDR3 sequence (DNA): TGTGCCTGGAGTGAAAACAAAAGGAACGAGCAGTACTTC.

The chain recombines TRBV2 with TRBJ1-2, with TRBD1 identical over 7 bases. There are 15 residues in the CDR3. The V segment lost 3 bases and the J segment 5 bases; nucleotides outside the gene matches: 9. The V gene's germline CDR1 is SNHLY and CDR2 FYNNEI. The CDR3 nucleotides read TGTGCCAGCAGTGACGGCGGAGGGGGCCGGTATGGCTACACCTTC. Residues: CASSDGGGGRYGYTF.

The chain recombines TRBV9 with TRBJ1-6, with 8 positions matching TRBD1. The CDR3 has 13 amino acids. Per the germline V gene, CDR1 is SGDLS and CDR2 is YYNGEE. After removal of 8 bases from V and 9 bases from J, the junction contained 7 bases not matched to a gene. The CDR3 region is CASSGQGASPLHF. The CDR3 bases are TGTGCCAGTTCAGGGCAGGGGGCTTCACCCCTCCACTTT. Drawing the rest from reference TRBV9 and TRBJ1-6, the complete variable domain is DSGVTQTPKHLITATGQRVTLRCSPRSGDLSVYWYQQSLDQGLQFLIQYYNGEERAKGNILERFSAQQFPDLHSELNLSSLELGDSALYFCASSGQGASPLHFGNGTRLTVT.

The chain joins TRBV12-5 to TRBJ2-7; D possibly corresponds to TRBD2 (6 bases). Trimming stripped 1 base from V and 3 bases from J, with 10 bases between. The CDR3 length is 14 residues. Germline CDR1 is LGHNT and CDR2 is FRNRAP. CDR3 in DNA: TGTGCTAGTGGTTTGGGACTAGGGAACTACGAGCAGTACTTC. It codes for CASGLGLGNYEQYF.

The V gene is TRBV29-1, the J gene TRBJ2-7; D remains ambiguous. The CDR3 consists of 11 residues. Trimming took off 4 bases at V and 7 bases at J, with 11 bases between the two ends. Germline values: CDR1 SQVTM, CDR2 ANQGSEA. The chain's CDR3 is CSVVDGREQYF. DNA of the CDR3: TGCAGCGTTGTGGACGGAAGGGAGCAGTACTTC.